The rows below give T cell receptor beta chains drawn from one sample of a study of T cells in Graves' hyperthyroidism and ophthalmopathy. TCRdb re-derived calls from the multiplex PCR reads in MiXCR, one entry per CDR3 protein. This table holds around 190,000 distinct CDR3 sequences, 17% found once. The material sequenced was blood. Every receptor here comes from a woman between 50 and 59 years old with Graves' hyperthyroidism. CDR3s include the opening cysteine and the closing phenylalanine or tryptophan. D genes are given only for firm matches. Not every row has a clone size; where given, it reads once, few, many or a size class.

>TRBJ2-3|TRBV20-1|TRBD1|many
CSDTGTGSTDTQYF
TGCAGTGACACCGGGACAGGGAGCACAGATACGCAGTATTTT
>TRBJ2-7|TRBV7-9|-|-
CASSLVGNGEQYF
TGTGCCAGCAGCTTAGTCGGGAACGGCGAGCAGTACTTC
>TRBJ1-2|TRBV10-3|-|few
CAITPGGANYGYTF
TGTGCCATCACCCCGGGTGGGGCCAACTATGGCTACACCTTC
>TRBJ2-1|TRBV6-1|TRBD2|many
CASSVSGGLAGGEQFF
TGTGCCAGCAGTGTCTCCGGTGGACTAGCGGGAGGGGAGCAGTTCTTC
>TRBJ2-5|TRBV20-1|-|few
CSARVGNAQETQYF
TGCAGTGCTAGAGTCGGCAATGCTCAGGAGACCCAGTACTTC
>TRBJ2-1|TRBV20-1|TRBD2|few
CSAEISGGTSGNEQFF
TGCAGTGCGGAAATAAGCGGTGGGACTAGCGGCAATGAGCAGTTCTTC
>TRBJ2-7|TRBV4-2|TRBD1|-
CASSQEGQGGYEQYF
TGTGCCAGCAGCCAAGAGGGACAGGGGGGCTACGAGCAGTACTTC
>TRBJ2-2|TRBV4-1|TRBD2|-
CASSPSTSGSIVGELFF
TGCGCCAGCAGCCCCTCGACTAGCGGGAGCATAGTCGGGGAGCTGTTTTTT
>TRBJ2-2|TRBV20-1|TRBD1|-
CSARVGQVLYTGELFF
TGCAGTGCTAGAGTCGGACAGGTTCTTTACACCGGGGAGCTGTTTTTT
>TRBJ2-4|TRBV7-9|-|many
CASSASQGTKNIQYF
TGTGCCAGCAGCGCAAGCCAGGGGACCAAAAACATTCAGTACTTC
>TRBJ2-7|TRBV11-2|-|-
CASSLDPHEQYF
TGTGCCAGCAGCCTGGATCCACACGAGCAGTACTTC
>TRBJ2-1|TRBV5-1|TRBD1|few
CASSTPTGGSNNEQFF
TGCGCCAGCAGCACACCGACAGGGGGAAGTAACAATGAGCAGTTCTTC
>TRBJ1-5|TRBV27|-|many
CASSLRVGSNQPQHF
TGTGCCAGCAGTTTAAGGGTTGGAAGCAATCAGCCCCAGCATTTT
>TRBJ2-7|TRBV10-1|-|many
CASSESMAGRQYF
TGCGCCAGCAGTGAGTCGATGGCGGGAAGGCAGTACTTC
>TRBJ2-1|TRBV14|TRBD1|-
CASSIINRGINEQFF
TGTGCCAGCAGCATTATTAACAGGGGAATAAATGAGCAGTTCTTC
>TRBJ2-1|TRBV18|-|-
CASSPPSSYEQFF
TGTGCCAGCTCACCACCGAGCTCCTACGAGCAGTTCTTC
>TRBJ2-2|TRBV5-1|TRBD1|-
CASSLATGDTGELFF
TGCGCCAGCAGCTTGGCTACAGGGGATACCGGGGAGCTGTTTTTT
>TRBJ2-5|TRBV7-8|TRBD1|many
CASSLEGWARGETQYF
TGTGCCAGCAGCTTAGAGGGGTGGGCCAGGGGGGAGACCCAGTACTTC
>TRBJ2-1|TRBV20-1|-|-
CSARDFRAVYNEQFF
TGCAGTGCTAGAGATTTTCGAGCGGTTTACAATGAGCAGTTCTTC
>TRBJ2-5|TRBV7-2|-|many
CASTRDRKETQYF
TGTGCCAGCACCCGGGACCGAAAAGAGACCCAGTACTTC
>TRBJ2-3|TRBV7-9|TRBD2|many
CASSQLAGGEKDTQYF
TGTGCCAGCAGCCAACTAGCGGGAGGGGAGAAGGATACGCAGTATTTT
>TRBJ1-1|TRBV27|TRBD1|many
CASCRDRGWNTEAFF
TGTGCCAGCTGCCGGGACAGGGGATGGAACACTGAAGCTTTCTTT
>TRBJ1-2|TRBV6-2/TRBV6-3|TRBD1|many
CASRGTGTGGYTF
TGTGCCAGCCGGGGGACAGGGACCGGAGGCTACACCTTC
>TRBJ2-3|TRBV18|TRBD2|-
CASSKGLAGDTQYF
TGTGCCAGCTCCAAAGGACTAGCGGGGGATACGCAGTATTTT
>TRBJ1-4|TRBV20-1|-|many
CSARDGHEKLFF
TGCAGTGCTAGGGACGGCCACGAAAAACTGTTTTTT